This T cell receptor beta chain comes out of a study of CD8 T cells in ankylosing spondylitis. Whole-study results and caveats: A TCR beta motif of 7 or 8 highly homologous variants appeared characteristic of ankylosing spondylitis blood. Significant enrichment of disease-linked clones was reportedly seen in matched ankylosing spondylitis synovial fluid. Previous work reported some of these motif variants in the synovial fluid and blood of reactive arthritis.

Using its own MiXCR run on the 5' RACE reads, TCRdb lists one record per CDR3 protein. The table lists about 540,000 distinct CDR3 sequences, about 13% of them singletons. Unmatched junction bases numbered 5, after V lost 2 bases and J lost 0 bases. CDR3 length: 17 amino acids. Per germline, CDR1 LGHDT and CDR2 YNNKEL (reference sequence). This clonotype was picked up a small number of times. The target antigen is unknown. This receptor was taken from a male donor with ankylosing spondylitis. Sequencing was done on a sample of blood, either unsorted or a sorted T cell fraction (not recorded which). The chain links TRBV3-1 to TRBJ1-1; 11 bases match TRBD1. CDR3 DNA: TGTGCCAGCAGCCAACGGGACAGGGGGTTCATGAACACTGAAGCTTTCTTT. It specifies CASSQRDRGFMNTEAFF.